Shown below are 15 T cell receptor beta chains from a single sample sequenced in a study of neurological immune-mediated disorders. MiXCR was run by TCRdb on the 5' RACE reads, yielding one entry per CDR3 protein. The table shows about 84,000 distinct CDR3 sequences, with about 9.3% occurring only once. The sample comprised PBMCs. Source of these receptors: a man aged 35 to 55 in good health.

This clonotype has ten or more counts. The chain is built from TRBV5-1 and TRBJ2-5; D is tentatively TRBD1 or TRBD2 (5 bases each). Trimming pared 0 bases from V and 5 bases from J, leaving 14 bases between. Per germline, CDR1 SGHRS and CDR2 YFSETQ. There are 15 residues in the CDR3. CDR3 amino acids: CASSLARGPQETQYF. CDR3 coding DNA: TGCGCCAGCAGCTTGGCGAGGGGTCCTCAGGAGACCCAGTACTTC.

This clonotype was recorded many times. V gene TRBV5-1 combines with J gene TRBJ2-1; 7 bases are shared with TRBD2. Germline V CDR1 and CDR2: SGHRS, YFSETQ. The CDR3 runs 16 residues. V was clipped by 7 bases and J by 7 bases; unmatched bases: 17. CDR3 coding DNA: TGCGCCAGCTCTCGCGACCCAGCGGGATCGGGTAATGAGCAGTTCTTC. Translated, it gives CASSRDPAGSGNEQFF.

This clonotype was found a few times. This rearrangement joins TRBV5-1 to TRBJ1-6; a possible D gene is TRBD1 (5 bases). The CDR3 spans 13 residues. CDR1 and CDR2 from the germline V gene are SGHRS and YFSETQ. Between the trimmed V and J ends, which lost 5 bases and 7 bases, there was a span of 10 bases. The CDR3 spells CASRGTGNSPLHF. The CDR3 DNA is TGCGCCAGCAGGGGGACGGGGAATTCACCCCTCCACTTT.

CDR3 protein: CASSLRPSGPSSYNEQFF. In DNA, the CDR3 is TGTGCCAGCAGCCTGAGGCCTAGCGGGCCGAGCTCCTACAATGAGCAGTTCTTC. The V call is TRBV4-2, the J call TRBJ2-1; TRBD2 agrees at 8 bases. The germline V gene encodes CDR1 LGHNA and CDR2 YNFKEQ. The CDR3 runs to 18 residues. The trim removed 4 bases at V and 0 bases at J, leaving 11 bases unmatched.

This clonotype was observed at least ten times. The chain combines TRBV5-1 with TRBJ2-3, with 8 bases that match TRBD1. There are 15 residues in the CDR3. Looked up from germline, CDR1 is SGHRS and CDR2 is YFSETQ. After removal of 0 bases from V and 4 bases from J, the junction contained 4 bases not matched to a gene. The CDR3 spells CASSLAGTGPDTQYF. DNA of the CDR3: TGCGCCAGCAGCTTGGCTGGGACAGGCCCAGATACGCAGTATTTT.

This clonotype was detected ten times or more. The genes are TRBV18 and TRBJ1-1; D call uncertain. The CDR3 length is 14 residues. Germline lookup yields CDR1 KGHSH and CDR2 LQKENI. Trimming cost V 6 bases and J 1 base, with 12 bases left between them. Here the CDR3 reads CASSPPGSNTEAFF. CDR3 nucleotide sequence: TGTGCCAGCTCCCCGCCGGGTTCGAACACTGAAGCTTTCTTT.

The sample holds many counts of this clonotype. The CDR3 reads CASSLRAEETQYF. For the CDR3, the DNA is TGTGCCAGCAGCTTAAGGGCGGAAGAGACCCAGTACTTC. The chain employs TRBV7-9 and TRBJ2-5; D gene ambiguous. V shed 2 bases and J shed 3 bases, with 7 bases lying between them. This CDR3 has 13 amino acids. Germline-derived CDR1 and CDR2 are SEHNR and FQNEAQ (reference sequence).

The table lists this clonotype with many counts. The chain carries TRBV28 and TRBJ2-7; unclear D gene. Germline CDR1 MDHEN, CDR2 SYDVKM. Trimming pared 2 bases from V and 0 bases from J, leaving 11 bases between. CDR3 length: 15 residues. Written as DNA, the CDR3 is TGTGCCAGCAGTTTAAGTAGCCCGAGCTCCTACGAGCAGTACTTC. Residues: CASSLSSPSSYEQYF. The entire variable domain, with the rest obtained from reference TRBV28 and TRBJ2-7, is as follows: DVKVTQSSRYLVKRTGEKVFLECVQDMDHENMFWYRQDPGLGLRLIYFSYDVKMKEKGDIPEGYSVSREKKERFSLILESASTNQTSMYLCASSLSSPSSYEQYFGPGTRLTVT.

This clonotype has a count of ten or more. The chain couples TRBV5-1 to TRBJ2-1; 8 bases match TRBD2. The J segment lost 9 bases and the V segment lost 0 bases, leaving 2 bases of the junction unmatched. CDR3 length: 13 residues. The germline V gene has CDR1 SGHRS and CDR2 YFSETQ. The CDR3 loop reads CASSLGGLGEQFF. The CDR3 DNA reads TGCGCCAGCAGCTTGGGGGGACTAGGTGAGCAGTTCTTC. The full variable domain, completed using reference TRBV5-1 and TRBJ2-1, is KAGVTQTPRYLIKTRGQQVTLSCSPISGHRSVSWYQQTPGQGLQFLFEYFSETQRNKGNFPGRFSGRQFSNSRSEMNVSTLELGDSALYLCASSLGGLGEQFFGPGTRLTVL.

This clonotype was recorded at least ten times. The chain recombines TRBV12-3 or TRBV12-4 with TRBJ1-2; no clear D gene. The CDR3 loop spans 13 amino acids. V lost 11 bases, J lost 0 bases, and 13 bases lay in between. The CDR3 DNA reads as TGTGCCCTCGCCAAAGGTTCTAACTATGGCTACACCTTC. It is translated as CALAKGSNYGYTF.

This clonotype was observed at least ten times. V usage is TRBV12-3 or TRBV12-4 and J usage is TRBJ2-6; 7 positions agree with TRBD2. The CDR3 runs to 17 residues. Unmatched junction bases numbered 7, after V lost 5 bases and J lost 0 bases. CDR3: CASSPGEGLSGANVLTF. CDR3 nucleotides: TGTGCCAGCAGTCCGGGGGAGGGGCTCTCTGGGGCCAACGTCCTGACTTTC.

The table lists this clonotype with a count of one. A read error may explain this, as a much larger clone is one base away. The chain couples TRBV11-2 to TRBJ2-2, with D perhaps matching TRBD1 or TRBD2 (5 bases each). The CDR3 consists of 17 residues. Germline-derived CDR1 and CDR2 are SGHAT and FQNNGV. V dropped 6 bases and J dropped 6 bases, with 23 bases sitting between them. CDR3 bases: TGTGCCAGCAGACCGGGCGAGGGGCCCCCGCTCGCCGGGGAGCTGTTTTTT. Residues: CASRPGEGPPLAGELFF.

This clonotype was seen ten or more times. V is TRBV7-2 and J is TRBJ2-3, with D perhaps matching TRBD2 (5 bases). The germline V gene has CDR1 SGHTA and CDR2 FQGNSA. The ends were cut back, 5 bases at V and 8 bases at J, with 11 bases in the middle. This CDR3 spans 12 amino acids. The CDR3 DNA follows: TGTGCCAGCAGCCAACTAGTGATTACGCAGTATTTT. Its translation: CASSQLVITQYF.

To note about this clonotype: A single base separates this from a much larger clone, so it may be a read error. The chain carries TRBV5-1 and TRBJ1-1; 10 positions agree with TRBD1. The CDR3 extends over 19 amino acids. Unmatched junction bases numbered 16, after V lost 4 bases and J lost 1 base. Germline assignment: CDR1 SGHRS and CDR2 YFSETQ. The CDR3 DNA sequence: TGCGCCAGCAGCGTGGGACAGGGGACCCTCTGGATTAGGAACACTGAAGCTTTCTTT. It translates to CASSVGQGTLWIRNTEAFF.

This clonotype was counted many times. In nucleotides, the CDR3 is TGTGCCAGCAGCCAAAGGGGGAGCAACACCGGGGAGCTGTTTTTT. This translates into CASSQRGSNTGELFF. The J gene is TRBJ2-2, the V gene TRBV3-1; weak D call: TRBD1 (6 bases). CDR1 is LGHDT and CDR2 is YNNKEL in the germline V gene (reference sequence). This CDR3 spans 15 amino acids. Trimming left V 2 bases short and J 2 bases short, with 9 bases between. The full variable domain, completed using reference TRBV3-1 and TRBJ2-2, is DTAVSQTPKYLVTQMGNDKSIKCEQNLGHDTMYWYKQDSKKFLKIMFSYNNKELIINETVPNRFSPKSPDKAHLNLHINSLELGDSAVYFCASSQRGSNTGELFFGEGSRLTVL.